This TCR beta chain originates from a study of blood T cell repertoires in COVID-19. Study-wide context: Collection of acute and convalescent COVID-19 samples took place in the United States, Italy and Spain. Sources were T cells, B-cell-depleted T cells, or PBMCs; the material itself was cDNA or gDNA.

Study processing details: Nucleated cell counts were estimated from reference gene primer amplification. Some clones are missing from TCRdb's copy, which holds only in-frame ones; the method was immunoSEQ multiplex PCR. The V and J calls and clone size come from that table; D and trimming were worked out from the DNA. The sample consists of 95,000 to 120,000 clones, about 85% of them appearing once. The material sequenced was peripheral blood. The source of this sequence is a woman in her seventies with acute or convalescent COVID-19.

This chain's CDR3 is CASGQQVAARNSPLHF. The CDR3 DNA reads as TGTGCCTCCGGTCAACAGGTCGCCGCAAGGAATTCACCCCTCCACTTT. The rearrangement links TRBV5-5 to TRBJ1-6, with D perhaps matching TRBD1 (5 bases). There are 16 residues in the CDR3. V lost 10 bases and J lost 7, with 24 bases in between. CDR1 is SGHKS and CDR2 is YYEKEE in the germline V gene (reference sequence).